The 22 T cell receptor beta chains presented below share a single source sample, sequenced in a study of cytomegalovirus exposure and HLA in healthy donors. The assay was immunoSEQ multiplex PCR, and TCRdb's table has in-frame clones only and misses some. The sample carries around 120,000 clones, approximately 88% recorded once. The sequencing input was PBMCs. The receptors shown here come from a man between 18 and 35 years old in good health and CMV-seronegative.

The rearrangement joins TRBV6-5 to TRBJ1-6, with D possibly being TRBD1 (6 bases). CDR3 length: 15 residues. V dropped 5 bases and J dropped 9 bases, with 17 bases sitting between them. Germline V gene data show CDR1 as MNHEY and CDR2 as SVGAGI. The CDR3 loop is CASSQGGPNASPLHF. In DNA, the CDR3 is TGTGCCAGCAGTCAAGGGGGACCAAACGCTTCACCCCTCCACTTT.

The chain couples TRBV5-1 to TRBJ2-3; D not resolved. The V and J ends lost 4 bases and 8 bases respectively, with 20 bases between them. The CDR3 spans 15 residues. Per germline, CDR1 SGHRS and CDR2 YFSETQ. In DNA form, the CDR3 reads TGCGCCAGCAGCCCCCTAAGTTACACAGATACTACGCAGTATTTT. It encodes CASSPLSYTDTTQYF. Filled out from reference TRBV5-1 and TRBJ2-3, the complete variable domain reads KAGVTQTPRYLIKTRGQQVTLSCSPISGHRSVSWYQQTPGQGLQFLFEYFSETQRNKGNFPGRFSGRQFSNSRSEMNVSTLELGDSALYLCASSPLSYTDTTQYFGPGTRLTVL.

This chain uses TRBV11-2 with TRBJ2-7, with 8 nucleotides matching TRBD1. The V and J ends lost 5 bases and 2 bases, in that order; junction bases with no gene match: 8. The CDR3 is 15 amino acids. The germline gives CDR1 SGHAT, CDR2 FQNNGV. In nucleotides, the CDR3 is TGTGCCAGCAGCGGCGGACAGGGAGCAACCTACGAGCAGTACTTC. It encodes CASSGGQGATYEQYF.

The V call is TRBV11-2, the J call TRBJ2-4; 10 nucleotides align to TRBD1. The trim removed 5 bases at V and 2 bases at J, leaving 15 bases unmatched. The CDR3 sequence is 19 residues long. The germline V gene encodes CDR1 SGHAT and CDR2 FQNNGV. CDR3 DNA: TGTGCCAGCAGCCCGAGGGCCCCCGGGGACAGGGGTTCCAAAAACATTCAGTACTTC. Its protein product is CASSPRAPGDRGSKNIQYF.

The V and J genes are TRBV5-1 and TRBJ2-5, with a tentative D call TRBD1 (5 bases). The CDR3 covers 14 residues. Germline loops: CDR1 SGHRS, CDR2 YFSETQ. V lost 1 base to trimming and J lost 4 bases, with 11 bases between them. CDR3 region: CASSLQGLSETQYF. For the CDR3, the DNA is TGCGCCAGCAGCTTGCAGGGTTTATCAGAGACCCAGTACTTC.

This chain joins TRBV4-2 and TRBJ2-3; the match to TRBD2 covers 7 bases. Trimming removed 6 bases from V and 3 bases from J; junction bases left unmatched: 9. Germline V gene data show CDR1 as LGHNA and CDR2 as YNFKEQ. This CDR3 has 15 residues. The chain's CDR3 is CASRNFFSGTDTQYF. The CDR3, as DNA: TGTGCCAGCAGAAACTTTTTTAGCGGGACAGATACGCAGTATTTT.

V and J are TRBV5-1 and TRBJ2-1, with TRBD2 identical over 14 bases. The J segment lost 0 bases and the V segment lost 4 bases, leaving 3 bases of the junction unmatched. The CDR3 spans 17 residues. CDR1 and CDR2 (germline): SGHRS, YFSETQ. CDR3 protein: CASSQGLAGGSYNEQFF. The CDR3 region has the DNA TGCGCCAGCAGCCAAGGACTAGCGGGGGGCTCCTACAATGAGCAGTTCTTC.

CDR3 nucleotides: TGTGCCAGCAGTTTATCCAGGCTTAGGTACCAGTACTTC. Protein: CASSLSRLRYQYF. The gene calls are TRBV27 and TRBJ2-7; D ambiguous. The CDR3 runs to 13 residues. Between the trimmed V and J ends, which lost 0 bases and 10 bases, there was a span of 13 bases. The germline V gene has CDR1 MNHEY and CDR2 SMNVEV (reference sequence).

CDR3: CASGQGQGETQYF. The DNA of the CDR3 is TGTGCTAGTGGCCAGGGCCAGGGGGAGACCCAGTACTTC. J is TRBJ2-5 and V is TRBV12-5; D possibly corresponds to TRBD1 (6 bases). CDR3 length: 13 residues. V was clipped by 6 bases and J by 5 bases, with 13 bases between them. Germline V gene lookup returns CDR1 LGHNT and CDR2 FRNRAP.

DNA of the CDR3: TGTGCCAGCAGCCCAGGGACAGGGGGTCAGCCCCAGCATTTT. Protein: CASSPGTGGQPQHF. The chain carries TRBV7-6 and TRBJ1-5, with 11 nucleotides matching TRBD1. Trimming took 5 bases from V and 6 from J; bases not matched to a gene: 3. The CDR3 has 14 residues. Germline lookup yields CDR1 SGHVS and CDR2 FNYEAQ. Supplemented by reference TRBV7-6 and TRBJ1-5, the full variable domain reads GAGVSQSPRYKVTKRGQDVALRCDPISGHVSLYWYRQALGQGPEFLTYFNYEAQQDKSGLPNDRFSAERPEGSISTLTIQRTEQRDSAMYRCASSPGTGGQPQHFGDGTRLSIL.

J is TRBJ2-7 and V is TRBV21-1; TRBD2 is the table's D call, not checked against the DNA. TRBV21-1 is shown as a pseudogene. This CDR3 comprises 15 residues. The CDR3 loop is CASTFLPVSSYEQYF. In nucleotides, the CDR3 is TGTGCCAGCACCTTCCTGCCGGTTAGCTCCTACGAGCAGTACTTC.

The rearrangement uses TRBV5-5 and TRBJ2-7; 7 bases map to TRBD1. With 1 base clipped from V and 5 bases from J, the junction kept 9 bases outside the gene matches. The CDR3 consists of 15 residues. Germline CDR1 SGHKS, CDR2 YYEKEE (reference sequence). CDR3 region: CASSLSRYRGHEQYF. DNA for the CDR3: TGTGCCAGCAGCTTGTCTAGGTACAGGGGTCACGAGCAGTACTTC.

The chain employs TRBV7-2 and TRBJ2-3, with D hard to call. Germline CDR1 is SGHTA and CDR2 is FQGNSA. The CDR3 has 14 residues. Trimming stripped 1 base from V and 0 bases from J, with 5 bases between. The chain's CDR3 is CASSLVKSTDTQYF. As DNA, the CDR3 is TGTGCCAGCAGCTTAGTTAAAAGCACAGATACGCAGTATTTT.

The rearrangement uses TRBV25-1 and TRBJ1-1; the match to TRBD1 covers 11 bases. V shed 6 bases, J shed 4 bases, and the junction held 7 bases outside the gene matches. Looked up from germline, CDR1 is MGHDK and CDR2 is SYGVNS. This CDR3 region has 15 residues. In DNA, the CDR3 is TGTGCCAGCAGCCTGGACAGGGGGCTGCCCACTGAAGCTTTCTTT. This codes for CASSLDRGLPTEAFF.

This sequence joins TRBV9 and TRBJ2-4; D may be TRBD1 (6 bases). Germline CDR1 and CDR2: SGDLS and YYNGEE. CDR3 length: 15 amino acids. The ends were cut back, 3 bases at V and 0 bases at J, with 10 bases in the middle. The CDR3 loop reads CASSEQGLAKNIQYF. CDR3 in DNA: TGTGCCAGCAGCGAACAGGGTTTAGCCAAAAACATTCAGTACTTC.

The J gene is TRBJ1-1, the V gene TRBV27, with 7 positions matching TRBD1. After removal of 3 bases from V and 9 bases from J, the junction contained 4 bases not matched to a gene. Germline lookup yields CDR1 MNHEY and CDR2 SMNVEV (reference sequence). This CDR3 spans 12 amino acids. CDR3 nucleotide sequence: TGTGCCAGCAGTTTGGTGGGACAGAAAGCTTTCTTT. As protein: CASSLVGQKAFF.

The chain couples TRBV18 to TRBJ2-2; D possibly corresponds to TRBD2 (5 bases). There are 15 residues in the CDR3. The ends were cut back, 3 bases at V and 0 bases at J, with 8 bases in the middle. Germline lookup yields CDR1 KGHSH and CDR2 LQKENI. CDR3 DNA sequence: TGTGCCAGCTCACCTGAGGGCGCGAACACCGGGGAGCTGTTTTTT. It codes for CASSPEGANTGELFF.

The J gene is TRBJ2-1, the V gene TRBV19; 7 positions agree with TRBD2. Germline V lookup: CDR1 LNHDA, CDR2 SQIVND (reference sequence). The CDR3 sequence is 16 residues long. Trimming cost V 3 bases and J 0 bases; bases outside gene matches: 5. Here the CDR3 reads CASSMLGGSSYNEQFF. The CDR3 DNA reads TGTGCCAGTAGTATGTTGGGCGGGAGCTCCTACAATGAGCAGTTCTTC.

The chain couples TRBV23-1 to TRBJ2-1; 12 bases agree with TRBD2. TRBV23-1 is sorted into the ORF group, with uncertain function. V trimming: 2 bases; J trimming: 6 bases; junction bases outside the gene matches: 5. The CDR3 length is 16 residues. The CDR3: CASSQTTSGSLNEQFF. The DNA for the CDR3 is TGCGCCAGCAGTCAAACGACTAGCGGGAGCCTCAATGAGCAGTTCTTC.

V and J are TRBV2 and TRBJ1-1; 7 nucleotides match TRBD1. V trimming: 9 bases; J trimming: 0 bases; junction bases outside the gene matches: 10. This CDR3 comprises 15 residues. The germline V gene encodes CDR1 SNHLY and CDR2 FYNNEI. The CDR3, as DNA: TGTGCCAGAGTCCAACAGGGGCAGTTGAACACTGAAGCTTTCTTT. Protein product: CARVQQGQLNTEAFF.

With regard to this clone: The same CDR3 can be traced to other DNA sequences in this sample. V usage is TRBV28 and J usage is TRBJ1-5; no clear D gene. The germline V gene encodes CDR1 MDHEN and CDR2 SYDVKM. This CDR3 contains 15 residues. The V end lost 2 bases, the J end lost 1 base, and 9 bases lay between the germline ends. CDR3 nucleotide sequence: TGTGCCAGCAGTTTAACGGGTCGGAGCAATCAGCCCCAGCATTTT. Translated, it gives CASSLTGRSNQPQHF.

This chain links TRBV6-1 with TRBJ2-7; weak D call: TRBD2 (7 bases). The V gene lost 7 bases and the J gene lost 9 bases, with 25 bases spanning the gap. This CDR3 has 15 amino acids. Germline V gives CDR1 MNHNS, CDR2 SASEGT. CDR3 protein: CASKGVTGRVDLQYF. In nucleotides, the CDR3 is TGTGCCAGCAAGGGGGTAACAGGGAGGGTTGATCTGCAGTACTTC.